This TCR beta chain was found in a study of blood T cell repertoires in COVID-19. Turning to the study itself: Acute and convalescent COVID-19 specimens originated in the United States, Italy and Spain. Nucleic acid was either cDNA or gDNA, and it came from T cells, B-cell-depleted T cells, or PBMCs.

This CDR3 comprises 15 residues. Trimming removed 2 bases from V and 1 base from J; junction bases left unmatched: 4. Germline V lookup: CDR1 LGHDT, CDR2 YNNKEL (reference sequence). Original handling: The authors estimated nucleated cell counts from reference gene primer amplification. Sequencing was performed with immunoSEQ multiplex PCR; in TCRdb, only in-frame clones are kept and a portion is missing. V, J and clone size are taken as reported in that table, and D and trimming were inferred from the DNA itself. The sample has around 100,000 clones, approximately 88% seen once. The sample comprised peripheral blood. The chain combines TRBV3-1 (or the pseudogene TRBV3-2) with TRBJ2-5; 7 positions agree with TRBD1. This receptor was taken from a woman aged 55-75 years with acute or convalescent COVID-19. CDR3 bases: TGTGCCAGCAGCCAAAGCGCAGGGGGCCAAGAGACCCAGTACTTC. Translating gives CASSQSAGGQETQYF.